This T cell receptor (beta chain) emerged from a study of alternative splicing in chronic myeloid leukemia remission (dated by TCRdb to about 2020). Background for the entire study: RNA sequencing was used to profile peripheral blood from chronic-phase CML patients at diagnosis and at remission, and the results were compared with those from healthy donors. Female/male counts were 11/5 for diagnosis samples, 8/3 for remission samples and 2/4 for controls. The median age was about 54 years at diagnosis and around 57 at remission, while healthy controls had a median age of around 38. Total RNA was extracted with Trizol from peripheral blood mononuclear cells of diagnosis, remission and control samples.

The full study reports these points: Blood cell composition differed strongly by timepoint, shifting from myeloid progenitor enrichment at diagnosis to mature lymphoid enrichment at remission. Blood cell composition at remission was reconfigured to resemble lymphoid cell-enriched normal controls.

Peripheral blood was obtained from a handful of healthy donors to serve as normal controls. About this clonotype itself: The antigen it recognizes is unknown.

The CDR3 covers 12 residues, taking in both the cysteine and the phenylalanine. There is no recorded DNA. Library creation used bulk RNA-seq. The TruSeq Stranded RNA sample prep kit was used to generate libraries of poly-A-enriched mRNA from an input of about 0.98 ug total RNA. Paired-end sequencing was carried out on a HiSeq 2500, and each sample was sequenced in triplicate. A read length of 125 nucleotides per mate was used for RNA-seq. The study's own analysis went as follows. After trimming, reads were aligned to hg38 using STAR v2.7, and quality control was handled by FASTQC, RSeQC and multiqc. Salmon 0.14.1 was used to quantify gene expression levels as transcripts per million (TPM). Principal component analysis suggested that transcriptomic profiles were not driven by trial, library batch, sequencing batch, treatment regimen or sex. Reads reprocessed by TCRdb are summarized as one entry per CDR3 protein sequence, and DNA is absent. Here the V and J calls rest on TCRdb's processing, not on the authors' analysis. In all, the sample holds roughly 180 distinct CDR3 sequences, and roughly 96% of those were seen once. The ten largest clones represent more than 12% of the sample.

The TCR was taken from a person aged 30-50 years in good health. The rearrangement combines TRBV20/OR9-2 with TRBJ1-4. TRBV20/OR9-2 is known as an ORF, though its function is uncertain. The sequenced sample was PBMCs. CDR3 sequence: CSARHATDKLFF.